This T cell receptor (beta chain) was sequenced during a study of blood T cell repertoires in COVID-19. V was pared by 3 bases and J by 6 bases, with 15 bases between. Germline V gives CDR1 SEHNR, CDR2 FQNEAQ (reference sequence). This CDR3 is 15 amino acids long. The repertoire was sequenced with immunoSEQ multiplex PCR; TCRdb's copy has only in-frame clones and lacks some. This table has 350,000 to 400,000 clones, around 89% appearing once. This TCR derives from a woman aged 25 to 45 with acute COVID-19. This chain connects TRBV7-9 to TRBJ2-1, with a weak D call TRBD2 (6 bases). The sample was PBMCs or T cells enriched from blood (not recorded which). The CDR3 here is CASSFGGSILNEQFF. DNA for the CDR3: TGTGCCAGCAGCTTCGGGGGTTCTATACTCAATGAGCAGTTCTTC.